The clone carrying this T cell receptor beta chain was found a few times. Its specificity is not known. Assay used: immunoSEQ multiplex PCR; TCRdb lists only in-frame clones, some missing. The table shows approximately 2,100 clones, with over 70% occurring only once. The data originate from a study of immune cell composition in non-small cell lung cancer. Looking at the study overall: Most cases were lung adenocarcinoma or squamous cell carcinoma.

Study findings and constraints: Squamous carcinomas (about 75%) more often had tumour-associated clones >0.5% than adenocarcinomas (around 33%). Shared sequences between tumour-reactive and dominant in vivo clones were not proven.

Trimming shortened V by 4 bases and J by 2 bases, and 9 bases separated the two germline ends. The CDR3 spans 13 residues. Per the germline V gene, CDR1 is SGHDT and CDR2 is YYEEEE. Template was genomic DNA from frozen, unsorted single-cell suspensions. This rearrangement joins TRBV5-6 to TRBJ2-5, with D perhaps TRBD2 (5 bases). The clonotype was recovered from a human donor with non-small cell lung cancer. Sequenced input: lung tumor tissue. This CDR3 reads CASSGVAQETQYF. The CDR3 DNA follows: TGTGCCAGCAGCGGGGTAGCGCAAGAGACCCAGTACTTC.